This TCR beta chain was captured by sequencing in a study of shared T cell receptors in the human thymus (TCRdb year 2021). About the investigation overall: The study examined how self-reactive, shared T-cell receptor alpha chains are generated in the human thymus.

The library was made by the immunoSEQ multiplex PCR assay. TCRdb obtained this table from immuneACCESS and retained in-frame rearrangements with V and J assigned. These tables miss some clones; where compared with another copy, unresolved V genes account for less than half of the shortfall, and the remainder is unexplained. The sample contains some 660,000 clones, over 75% of them found a single time. Of the sample, 0.009% to 0.0095% falls within the top ten clones. Remarks on this clone: The antigen it binds to is not known. No quality values exist for individual bases; no much larger clone is one base distant.

The germline V gene (reference sequence) specifies MNHEY as CDR1 and SMNVEV as CDR2. Between the V and J ends, shortened by 5 bases and 9 bases respectively, the junction contains 12 bases. Spanning cysteine to phenylalanine, the CDR3 consists of 12 amino acids. Left in the record is the CDR3 DNA by itself, 36 bases read in frame from the first base. The sample was also reused in another study, on human thymus T cells. The second paper states: The donors were immunologically healthy infants in Finland who had open corrective cardiac surgery for congenital heart defects. Thymus tissue was collected as surgical resects that were removed during corrective cardiac surgery. V and J gene segment usage appeared biased in both thymic and peripheral blood repertoires. The related research reported highly overlapping thymic TCR repertoires among unrelated individuals. The study characterized TCR alpha and beta repertoires from under ten infant thymus samples and a few related peripheral blood samples. Donor ages ranged from 7 to 244 days, and the cohort comprised over 5 male and a couple of female infants. Thymocytes were released mechanically from tissue and stored at -70 °C as pellets of about 9-32 million cells. A QIAsymphony instrument was used to extract genomic DNA from the frozen cell pellets. The immunoSEQ multiplex PCR assay was used to amplify the TCRB and TCRAD loci from a standardized quantity of quality-controlled genomic DNA. Amplicons spanned the V(D)J region at a length sufficient to cover the CDR3 and identify V and J genes. Through the commercial immunoSEQ service, the amplicons were sequenced on an Illumina platform. Primer bias and sequencing errors were corrected as previously described, and TCRAD and TCRB were defined on the basis of the IMGT database. Analysis of the repertoires was done with immunoSEQ Analyzer 3.0 and VDJTools and included basic statistics, V/J segment usage, diversity estimates, rarefaction and pairwise overlap. Diversity was estimated with Chao1, ChaoE, Efron-Thisted, Shannon and inverse Simpson indices, and also on datasets down-sampled to the smallest sample. Repertoire overlap used strict matching of CDR3 nucleotide sequence, V gene and J gene, with Jaccard-based multidimensional scaling clustering. On average, thymus samples yielded approximately 780,000 unique TCRB clonotypes, whereas blood samples yielded about 84,000.

The origin of this receptor is a boy younger than two with a congenital heart defect. Donor details come from another sample of the same person, matched by shared clones. The receptor chain draws on TRBV27 and TRBJ2-3, with the D gene uncertain. Sequencing used thymocytes. The CDR3 in this case is CASSPSLGTQYF. At the DNA level, the sequence is TGTGCCAGCAGTCCCTCTCTCGGGACGCAGTATTTT.